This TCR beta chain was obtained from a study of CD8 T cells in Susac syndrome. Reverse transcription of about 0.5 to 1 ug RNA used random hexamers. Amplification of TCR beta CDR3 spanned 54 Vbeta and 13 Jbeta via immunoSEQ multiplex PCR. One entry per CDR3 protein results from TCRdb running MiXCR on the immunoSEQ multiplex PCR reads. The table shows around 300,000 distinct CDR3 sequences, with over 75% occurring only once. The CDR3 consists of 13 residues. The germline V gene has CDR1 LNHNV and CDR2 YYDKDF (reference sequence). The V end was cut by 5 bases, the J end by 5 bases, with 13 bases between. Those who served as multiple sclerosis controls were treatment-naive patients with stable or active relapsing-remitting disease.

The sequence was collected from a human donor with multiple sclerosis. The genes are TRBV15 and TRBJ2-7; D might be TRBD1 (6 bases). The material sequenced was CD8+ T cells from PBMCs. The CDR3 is CATSLRTVDEQYF. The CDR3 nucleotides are TGTGCCACCAGCCTCAGGACAGTTGACGAGCAGTACTTC.